This record covers a single TCR beta chain. Antigen: not known. Per germline, CDR1 MNHNS and CDR2 SASEGT. The V end was cut by 6 bases, the J end by 0 bases, with 15 bases between. The CDR3 is 16 residues long. The data stem from a study of regulatory T cells in long-lasting Graves disease. Study in general: The term persistent Graves' disease signified upward of 5 years on antithyroid drugs with positive TSH receptor antibodies.

Study-level findings and limits: Persistent disease favored TRBV28, TRBJ1-2 and TRBJ2-5.

With iRepertoire HTBI primers and Arm-PCR of CDR3 regions, TCR beta libraries were built. Per the original data handling: Samples collectively showed approximately 62 TRBV and approximately 14 TRBJ segments. MiXCR, applied by TCRdb to the multiplex PCR reads, yields one record per CDR3 protein. The V and J calls and clone size are TCRdb's, not the authors'. The sample lists about 470,000 distinct CDR3 sequences, around 21% occurring once. As to time point: persistent/refractory GD, antithyroid drugs over 5 years with positive TRAb. Scientists built the TCR library using RNA that was extracted from PBMCs.

This chain connects TRBV6-1 to TRBJ2-1; D is tentatively TRBD1 or TRBD2 (5 bases each). The material was peripheral blood mononuclear cells (PBMCs), obtained when the disease was refractory, from a patient treated with antithyroid drugs. This TCR was recovered from a female donor with Graves disease. CDR3 sequence reads: CASRGARGLSYNEQFF. The CDR3 coding sequence is TGTGCCAGCAGGGGAGCCCGGGGCCTCTCCTACAATGAGCAGTTCTTC.